This TCR beta chain was profiled in a study of regulatory T cells in long-lasting Graves disease. This clonotype was seen repeatedly, ten times or more. Both iRepertoire HTBI primers and Arm-PCR of CDR3 regions were used to build the TCR beta libraries. TCRdb used MiXCR to reprocess the multiplex PCR reads, holding one entry per CDR3 protein. The sample yields fewer than 600,000 distinct CDR3 sequences, approximately 22% seen once. Time point specified: persistent/refractory GD, antithyroid drugs over 5 years with positive TRAb. PBMCs provided the RNA from which the TCR library was made. The TCR originated in a female donor with Graves disease. Sequencing was performed on peripheral blood mononuclear cells (PBMCs), taken when the disease was refractory, from a patient treated with antithyroid drugs.

The DNA of the CDR3 is TGTGCCAGCAGCCCGCTTTGGGGGAGCGACGCTGAAGCTTTCTTT. It specifies CASSPLWGSDAEAFF. V and J are TRBV11-2 and TRBJ1-1; TRBD1 is a possible D gene (5 bases). Trimming cost V 5 bases and J 6 bases, with 19 bases left between them. The V gene's germline CDR1 is SGHAT and CDR2 FQNNGV. The CDR3 runs to 15 residues.